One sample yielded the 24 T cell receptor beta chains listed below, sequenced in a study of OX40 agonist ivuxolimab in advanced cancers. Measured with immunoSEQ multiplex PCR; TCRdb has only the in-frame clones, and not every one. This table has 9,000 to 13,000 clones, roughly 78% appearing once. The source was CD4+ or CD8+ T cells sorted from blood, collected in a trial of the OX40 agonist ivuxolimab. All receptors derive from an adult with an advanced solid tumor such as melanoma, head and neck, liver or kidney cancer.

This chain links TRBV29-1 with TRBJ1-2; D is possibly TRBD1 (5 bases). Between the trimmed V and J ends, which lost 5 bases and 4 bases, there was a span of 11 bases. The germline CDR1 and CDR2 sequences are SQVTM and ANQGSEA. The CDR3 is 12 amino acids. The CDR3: CSVSRGVYGYTF. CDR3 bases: TGCAGCGTTAGTAGGGGCGTCTATGGCTACACCTTC.

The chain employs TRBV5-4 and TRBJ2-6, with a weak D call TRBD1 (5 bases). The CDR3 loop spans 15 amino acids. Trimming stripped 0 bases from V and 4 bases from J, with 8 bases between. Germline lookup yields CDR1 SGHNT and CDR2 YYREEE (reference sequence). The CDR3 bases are TGTGCCAGCAGCTTGGGCCAGGGAGGGGCCAACGTCCTGACTTTC. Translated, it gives CASSLGQGGANVLTF.

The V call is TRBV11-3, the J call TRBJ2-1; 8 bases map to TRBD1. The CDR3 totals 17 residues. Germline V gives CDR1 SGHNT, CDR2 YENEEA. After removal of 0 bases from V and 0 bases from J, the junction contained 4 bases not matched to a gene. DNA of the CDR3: TGTGCCAGCAGCTTAGATCTCGGACAGGGCTCCTACAATGAGCAGTTCTTC. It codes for CASSLDLGQGSYNEQFF.

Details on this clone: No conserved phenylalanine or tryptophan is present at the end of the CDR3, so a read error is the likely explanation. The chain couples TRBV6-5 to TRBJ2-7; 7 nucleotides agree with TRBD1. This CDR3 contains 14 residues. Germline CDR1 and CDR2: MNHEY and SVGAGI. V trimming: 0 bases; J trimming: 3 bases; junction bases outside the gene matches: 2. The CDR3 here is CASSYSAGGYEQYL. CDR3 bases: TGTGCCAGCAGTTACTCTGCAGGGGGCTACGAGCAGTACCTC.

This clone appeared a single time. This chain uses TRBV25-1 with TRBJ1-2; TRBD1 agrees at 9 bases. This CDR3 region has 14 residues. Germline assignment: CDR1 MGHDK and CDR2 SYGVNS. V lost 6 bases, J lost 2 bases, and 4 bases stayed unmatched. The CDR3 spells CASRTGTGNYGYTF. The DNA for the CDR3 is TGTGCCAGCAGGACCGGGACAGGGAACTATGGCTACACCTTC.

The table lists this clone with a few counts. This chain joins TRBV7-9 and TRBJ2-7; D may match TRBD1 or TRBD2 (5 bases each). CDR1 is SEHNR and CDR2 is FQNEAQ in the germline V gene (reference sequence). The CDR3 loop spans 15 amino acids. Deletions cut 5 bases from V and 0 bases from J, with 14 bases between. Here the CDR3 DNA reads TGTGCCAGCAGCGTAGGGACGGCTAGCTCCTACGAGCAGTACTTC. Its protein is CASSVGTASSYEQYF.

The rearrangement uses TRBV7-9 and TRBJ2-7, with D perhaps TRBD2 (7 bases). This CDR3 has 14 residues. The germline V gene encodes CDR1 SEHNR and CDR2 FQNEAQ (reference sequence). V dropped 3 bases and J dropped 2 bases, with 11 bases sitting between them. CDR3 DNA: TGTGCCAGCAGCTTTGAGGGGGGGGCCTACGAGCAGTACTTC. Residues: CASSFEGGAYEQYF.

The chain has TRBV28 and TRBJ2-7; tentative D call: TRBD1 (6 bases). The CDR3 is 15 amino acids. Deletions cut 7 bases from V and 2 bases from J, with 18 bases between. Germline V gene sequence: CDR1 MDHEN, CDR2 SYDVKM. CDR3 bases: TGTGCCAGCACCTTAAACAGGGACATCACCTACGAGCAGTACTTC. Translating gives CASTLNRDITYEQYF.

The CDR3 sequence: CASSLAGQGTGANVLTF. CDR3 coding DNA: TGTGCCAGCAGCTTAGCAGGCCAGGGCACTGGGGCCAACGTCCTGACTTTC. The J gene is TRBJ2-6, the V gene TRBV11-2; D may be TRBD1 (5 bases). V was shortened by 1 base and J by 2 bases, with 12 bases between the two germline ends. The CDR3 is 17 residues long. Looked up from germline, CDR1 is SGHAT and CDR2 is FQNNGV.

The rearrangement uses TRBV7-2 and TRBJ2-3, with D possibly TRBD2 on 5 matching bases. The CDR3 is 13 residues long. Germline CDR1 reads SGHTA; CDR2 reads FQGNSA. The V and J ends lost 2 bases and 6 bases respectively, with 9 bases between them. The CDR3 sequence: CASSLTLGDTQYF. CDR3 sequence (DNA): TGTGCCAGCAGCTTAACACTAGGGGATACGCAGTATTTT.

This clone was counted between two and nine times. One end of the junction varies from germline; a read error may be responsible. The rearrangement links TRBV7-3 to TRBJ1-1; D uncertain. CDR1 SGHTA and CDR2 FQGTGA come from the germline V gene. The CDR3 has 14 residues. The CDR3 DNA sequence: TGCGCCAGCAGCCCCGAGGCTGGGATTACTGAAGCTTTCTTT. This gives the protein CASSPEAGITEAFF.

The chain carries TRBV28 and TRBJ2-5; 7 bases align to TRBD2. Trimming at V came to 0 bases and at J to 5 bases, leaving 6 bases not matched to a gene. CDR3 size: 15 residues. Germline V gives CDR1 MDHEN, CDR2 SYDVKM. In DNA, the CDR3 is TGTGCCAGCAGTTTATGGGAGGGGAGGGCGGAGACCCAGTACTTC. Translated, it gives CASSLWEGRAETQYF.

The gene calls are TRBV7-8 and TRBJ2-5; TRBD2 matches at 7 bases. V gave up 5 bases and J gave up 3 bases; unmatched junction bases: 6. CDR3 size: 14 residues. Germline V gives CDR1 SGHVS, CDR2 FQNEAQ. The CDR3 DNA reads TGTGCCAGCAGCCCTGGACTAGGCGAAGAGACCCAGTACTTC. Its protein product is CASSPGLGEETQYF.

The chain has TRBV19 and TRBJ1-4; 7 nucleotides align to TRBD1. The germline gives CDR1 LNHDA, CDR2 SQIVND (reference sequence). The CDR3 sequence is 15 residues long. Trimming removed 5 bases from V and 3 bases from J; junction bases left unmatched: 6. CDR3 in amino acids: CASSGDREANEKLFF. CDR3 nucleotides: TGTGCCAGTAGTGGGGACAGAGAAGCTAATGAAAAACTGTTTTTT. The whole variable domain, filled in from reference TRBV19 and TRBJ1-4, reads DGGITQSPKYLFRKEGQNVTLSCEQNLNHDAMYWYRQDPGQGLRLIYYSQIVNDFQKGDIAEGYSVSREKKESFPLTVTSAQKNPTAFYLCASSGDREANEKLFFGSGTQLSVL.

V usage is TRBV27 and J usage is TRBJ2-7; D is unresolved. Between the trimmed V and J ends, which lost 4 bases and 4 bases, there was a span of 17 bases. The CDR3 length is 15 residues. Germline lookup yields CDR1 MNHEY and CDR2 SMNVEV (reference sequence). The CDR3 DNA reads TGTGCCAGCAGTTACCTGTGGAGCCTATTTTACGAGCAGTACTTC. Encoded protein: CASSYLWSLFYEQYF.

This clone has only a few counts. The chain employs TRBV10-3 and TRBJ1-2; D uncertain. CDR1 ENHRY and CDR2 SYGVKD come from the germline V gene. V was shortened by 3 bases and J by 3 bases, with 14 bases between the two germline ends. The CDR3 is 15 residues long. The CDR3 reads CAISDPSRQHYGYTF. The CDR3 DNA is TGTGCCATCAGTGACCCCTCCAGGCAGCACTATGGCTACACCTTC.

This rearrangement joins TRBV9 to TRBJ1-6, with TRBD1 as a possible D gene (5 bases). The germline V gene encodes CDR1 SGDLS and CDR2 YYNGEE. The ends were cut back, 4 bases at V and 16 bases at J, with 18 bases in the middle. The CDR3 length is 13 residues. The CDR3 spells CASSSRPPGPLHF. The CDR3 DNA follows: TGTGCCAGCAGCTCCCGGCCGCCGGGACCACTCCACTTT.

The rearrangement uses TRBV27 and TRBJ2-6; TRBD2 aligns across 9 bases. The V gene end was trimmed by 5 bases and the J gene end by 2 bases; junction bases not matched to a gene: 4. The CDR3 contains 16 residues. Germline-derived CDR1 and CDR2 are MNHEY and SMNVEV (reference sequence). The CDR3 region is CASSEAGGPGANVLTF. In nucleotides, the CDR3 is TGTGCCAGCAGTGAAGCGGGGGGCCCTGGGGCCAACGTCCTGACTTTC. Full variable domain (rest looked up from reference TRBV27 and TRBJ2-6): EAQVTQNPRYLITVTGKKLTVTCSQNMNHEYMSWYRQDPGLGLRQIYYSMNVEVTDKGDVPEGYKVSRKEKRNFPLILESPSPNQTSLYFCASSEAGGPGANVLTFGAGSRLTVL.

The CDR3 DNA reads TGTGCCAGCAGCGTAGGGGAAGGGGTGGAAGCTTTCTTT. It is translated as CASSVGEGVEAFF. This chain joins TRBV9 and TRBJ1-1; D possibly corresponds to TRBD1 (5 bases). V was pared by 0 bases and J by 8 bases, with 11 bases between. The CDR3 sequence is 13 residues long. CDR1 is SGDLS, CDR2 YYNGEE, per germline.

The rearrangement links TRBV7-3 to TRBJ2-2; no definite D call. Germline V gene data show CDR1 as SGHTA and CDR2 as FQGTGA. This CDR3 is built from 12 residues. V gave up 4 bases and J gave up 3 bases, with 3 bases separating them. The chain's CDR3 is CASSSHTGELFF. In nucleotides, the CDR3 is TGTGCCAGCAGCTCGCACACCGGGGAGCTGTTTTTT.

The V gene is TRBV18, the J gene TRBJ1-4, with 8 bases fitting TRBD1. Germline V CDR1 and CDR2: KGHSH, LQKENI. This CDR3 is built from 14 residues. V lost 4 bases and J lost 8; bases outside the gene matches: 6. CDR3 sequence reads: CASSHGQGEEKLFF. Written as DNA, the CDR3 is TGTGCCAGCTCACATGGACAGGGAGAAGAAAAACTGTTTTTT.

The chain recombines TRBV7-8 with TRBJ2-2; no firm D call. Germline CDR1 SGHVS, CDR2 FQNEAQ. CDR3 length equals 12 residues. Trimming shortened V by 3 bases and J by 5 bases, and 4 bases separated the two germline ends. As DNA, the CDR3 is TGTGCCAGCAGCTTCAATACCGGGGAGCTGTTTTTT. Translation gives CASSFNTGELFF.

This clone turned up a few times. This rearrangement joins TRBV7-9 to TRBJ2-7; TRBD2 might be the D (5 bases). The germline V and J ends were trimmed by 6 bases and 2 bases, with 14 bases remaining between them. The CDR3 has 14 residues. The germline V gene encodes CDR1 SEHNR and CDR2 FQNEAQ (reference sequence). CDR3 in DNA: TGTGCCAGCAGTGATACAGCCGGGGCCTACGAGCAGTACTTC. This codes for CASSDTAGAYEQYF.

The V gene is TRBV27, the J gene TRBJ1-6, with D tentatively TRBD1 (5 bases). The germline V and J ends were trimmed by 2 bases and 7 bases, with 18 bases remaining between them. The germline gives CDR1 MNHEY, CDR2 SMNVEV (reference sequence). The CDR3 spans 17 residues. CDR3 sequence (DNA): TGTGCCAGCAGTTTAGCAAGGGGCCGATGGGGAAATTCACCCCTCCACTTT. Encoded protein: CASSLARGRWGNSPLHF.